This T cell receptor beta chain was recovered during a study of blood T cell repertoires in COVID-19. Study-level background: From T cells, B-cell-depleted T cells, or PBMCs came the material, which was cDNA or gDNA.

The study drew participants aged about 18 to 89 years from about two dozen US areas. All recovered Cohort 3 donors got two negative PCRs, got clearance, or saw symptom resolution. Germline CDR1 is DFQATT and CDR2 is SNEGSKA (reference sequence). This CDR3 spans 14 amino acids. The V end lost 3 bases, the J end lost 5 bases, and 15 bases lay between the germline ends. Profiled with immunoSEQ multiplex PCR; TCRdb holds only in-frame clones, not every one. The sample lists about 230,000 clones; approximately 90% were seen once. The chain recombines TRBV20-1 with TRBJ2-3, with D possibly TRBD2 on 6 matching bases. The sample taken for sequencing was PBMCs or T cells enriched from blood (not recorded which). This TCR came from a man in his late teens or twenties who had recovered from COVID-19. The CDR3 protein is CSASRASEGDTQYF. Written as DNA, the CDR3 is TGCAGTGCTAGTAGGGCTAGCGAAGGAGATACGCAGTATTTT.